This T cell receptor (beta chain) was recovered during a study of shared clonotypes between healthy human individuals. Study overall: CD4 naive and memory got three plates each, CD8 naive two, CD8 memory one.

Sequencing used immunoSEQ multiplex PCR; TCRdb keeps in-frame clones, though not all of them. The sample holds about a million clones, 60% to 80% seen once. Study results and limitations: Sampling covered blood only; tissue repertoires likely differ.

As to this clone: Its antigen is currently unknown.

Germline V gene lookup returns CDR1 SGHDT and CDR2 YYEEEE. The CDR3 contains 17 residues. The V gene lost 0 bases and the J gene lost 0 bases, with 16 bases spanning the gap. This chain links TRBV5-6 with TRBJ2-7; D is unclear. Sequenced: memory CD4+ T cells from PBMCs. Subset denoted: CD45RA-negative fraction. The receptor's source is a young man in good health. Some clones in this sample may be carry-over from other donors' samples. CDR3 DNA: TGTGCCAGCAGCTTGGACAGATTCCCGTCTCTCTCCTACGAGCAGTACTTC. It codes for CASSLDRFPSLSYEQYF.